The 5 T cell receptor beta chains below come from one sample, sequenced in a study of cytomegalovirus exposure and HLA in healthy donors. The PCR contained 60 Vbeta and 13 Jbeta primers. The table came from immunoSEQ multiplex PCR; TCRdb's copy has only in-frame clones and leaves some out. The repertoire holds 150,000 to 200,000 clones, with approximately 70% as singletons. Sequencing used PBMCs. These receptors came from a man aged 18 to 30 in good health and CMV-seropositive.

The CDR3 coding sequence is TGTGCCAGCAGCCGGAGTGGGAGGGCCTCTTACTTC. This sequence encodes CASSRSGRASYF. The V and J genes are TRBV11-2 and TRBJ2-5; TRBD2 agrees at 7 bases. The CDR3 covers 12 residues. Unmatched junction bases numbered 11, after V lost 5 bases and J lost 14 bases. Germline CDR1 reads SGHAT; CDR2 reads FQNNGV. Supplemented by reference TRBV11-2 and TRBJ2-5, the full variable domain reads EAGVAQSPRYKIIEKRQSVAFWCNPISGHATLYWYQQILGQGPKLLIQFQNNGVVDDSQLPKDRFSAERLKGVDSTLKIQPAKLEDSAVYLCASSRSGRASYFGPGTRLLVL.

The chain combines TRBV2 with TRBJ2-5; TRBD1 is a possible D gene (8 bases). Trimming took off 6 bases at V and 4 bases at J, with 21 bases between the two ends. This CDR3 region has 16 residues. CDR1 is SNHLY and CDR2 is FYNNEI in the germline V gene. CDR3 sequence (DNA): TGTGCCAGCAGCCGGGGGGCAGGGGGCGGACGAGAGACCCAGTACTTC. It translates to CASSRGAGGGRETQYF.

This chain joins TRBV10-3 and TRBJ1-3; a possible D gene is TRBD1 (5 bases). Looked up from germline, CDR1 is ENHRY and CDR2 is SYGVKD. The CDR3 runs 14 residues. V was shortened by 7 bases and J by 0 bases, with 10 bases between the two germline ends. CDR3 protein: CAITEDISGNTIYF. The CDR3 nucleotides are TGTGCCATCACCGAGGACATCTCTGGAAACACCATATATTTT.

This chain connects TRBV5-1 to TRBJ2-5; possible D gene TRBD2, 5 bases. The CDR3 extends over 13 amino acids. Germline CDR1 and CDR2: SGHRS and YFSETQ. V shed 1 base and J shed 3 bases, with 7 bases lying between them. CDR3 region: CASSLRREETQYF. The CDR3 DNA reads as TGCGCCAGCAGCTTGCGGCGGGAAGAGACCCAGTACTTC. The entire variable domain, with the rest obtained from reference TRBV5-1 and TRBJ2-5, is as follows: KAGVTQTPRYLIKTRGQQVTLSCSPISGHRSVSWYQQTPGQGLQFLFEYFSETQRNKGNFPGRFSGRQFSNSRSEMNVSTLELGDSALYLCASSLRREETQYFGPGTRLLVL.

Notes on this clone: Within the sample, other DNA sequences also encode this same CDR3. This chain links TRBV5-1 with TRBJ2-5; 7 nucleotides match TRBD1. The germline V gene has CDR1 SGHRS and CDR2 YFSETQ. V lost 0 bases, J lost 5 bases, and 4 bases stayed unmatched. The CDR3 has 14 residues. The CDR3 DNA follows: TGCGCCAGCAGCTTGGGACAGGGACGCGAGACCCAGTACTTC. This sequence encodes CASSLGQGRETQYF.